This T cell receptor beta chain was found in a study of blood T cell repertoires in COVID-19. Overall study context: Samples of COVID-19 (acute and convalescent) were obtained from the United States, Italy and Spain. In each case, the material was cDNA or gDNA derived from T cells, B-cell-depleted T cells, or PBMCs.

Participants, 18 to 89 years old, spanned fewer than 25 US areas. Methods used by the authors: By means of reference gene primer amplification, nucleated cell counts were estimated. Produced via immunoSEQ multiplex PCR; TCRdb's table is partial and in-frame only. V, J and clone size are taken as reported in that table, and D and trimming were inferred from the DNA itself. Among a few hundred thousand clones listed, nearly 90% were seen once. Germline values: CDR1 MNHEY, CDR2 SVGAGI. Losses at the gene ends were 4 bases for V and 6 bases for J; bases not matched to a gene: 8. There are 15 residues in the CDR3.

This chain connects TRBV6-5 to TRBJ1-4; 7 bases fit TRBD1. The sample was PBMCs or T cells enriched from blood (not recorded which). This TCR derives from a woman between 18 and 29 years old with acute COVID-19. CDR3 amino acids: CASSFLGGTDEKLFF. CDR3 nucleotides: TGTGCCAGCAGTTTCCTAGGGGGCACTGATGAAAAACTGTTTTTT.